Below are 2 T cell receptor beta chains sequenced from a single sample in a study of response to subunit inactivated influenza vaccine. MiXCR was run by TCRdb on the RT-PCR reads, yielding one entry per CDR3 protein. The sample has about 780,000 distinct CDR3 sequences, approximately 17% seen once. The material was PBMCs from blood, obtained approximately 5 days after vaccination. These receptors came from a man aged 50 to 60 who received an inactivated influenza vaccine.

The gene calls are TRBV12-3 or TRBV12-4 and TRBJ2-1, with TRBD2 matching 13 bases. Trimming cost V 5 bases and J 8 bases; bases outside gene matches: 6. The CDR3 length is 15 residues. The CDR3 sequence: CASSPGTSGIYEQFF. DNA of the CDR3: TGTGCCAGCAGTCCAGGGACTAGCGGGATATATGAGCAGTTCTTC.

CDR3 amino acids: CASSTGPGNTEAFF. CDR3 bases: TGTGCCAGCAGCACGGGACCGGGGAACACTGAAGCTTTCTTT. The chain couples TRBV5-4 to TRBJ1-1; possibly TRBD1 for D (5 bases). V lost 4 bases to trimming and J lost 1 base, with 11 bases between them. Germline lookup yields CDR1 SGHNT and CDR2 YYREEE (reference sequence). The CDR3 covers 14 residues. Filled out from reference TRBV5-4 and TRBJ1-1, the complete variable domain reads ETGVTQSPTHLIKTRGQQVTLRCSSQSGHNTVSWYQQALGQGPQFIFQYYREEENGRGNFPPRFSGLQFPNYSSELNVNALELDDSALYLCASSTGPGNTEAFFGQGTRLTVV.